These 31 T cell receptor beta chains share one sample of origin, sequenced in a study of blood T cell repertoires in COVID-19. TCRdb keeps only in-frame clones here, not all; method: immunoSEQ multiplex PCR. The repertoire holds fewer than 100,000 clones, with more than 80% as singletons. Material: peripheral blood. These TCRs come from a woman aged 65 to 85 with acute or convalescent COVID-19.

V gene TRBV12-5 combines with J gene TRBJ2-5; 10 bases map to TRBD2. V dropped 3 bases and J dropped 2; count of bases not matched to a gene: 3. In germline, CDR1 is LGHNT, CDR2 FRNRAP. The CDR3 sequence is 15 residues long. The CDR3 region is CASGLGLAEQETQYF. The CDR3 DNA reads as TGTGCTAGTGGTTTAGGACTAGCGGAACAAGAGACCCAGTACTTC.

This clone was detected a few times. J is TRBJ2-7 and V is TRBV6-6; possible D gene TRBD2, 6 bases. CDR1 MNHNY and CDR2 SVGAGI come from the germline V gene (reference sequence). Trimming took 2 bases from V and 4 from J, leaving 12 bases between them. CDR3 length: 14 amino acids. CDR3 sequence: CASSYVSGSYEQYF. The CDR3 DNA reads TGTGCCAGCAGTTACGTTTCCGGGAGTTACGAGCAGTACTTC.

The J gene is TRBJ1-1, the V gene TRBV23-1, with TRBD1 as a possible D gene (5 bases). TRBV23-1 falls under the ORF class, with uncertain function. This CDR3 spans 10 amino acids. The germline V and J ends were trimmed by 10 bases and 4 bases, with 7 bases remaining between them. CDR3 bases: TGCGCCAAGGGGCTCACTGAAGCTTTCTTT. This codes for CAKGLTEAFF.

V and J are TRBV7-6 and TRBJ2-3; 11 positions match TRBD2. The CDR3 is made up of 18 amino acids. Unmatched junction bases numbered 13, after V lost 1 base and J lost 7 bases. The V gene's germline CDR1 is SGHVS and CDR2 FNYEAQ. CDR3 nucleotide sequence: TGTGCCAGCAGCTTAGATGCCACACTAGCGGGAGTGGTAAATACGCAGTATTTT. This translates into CASSLDATLAGVVNTQYF.

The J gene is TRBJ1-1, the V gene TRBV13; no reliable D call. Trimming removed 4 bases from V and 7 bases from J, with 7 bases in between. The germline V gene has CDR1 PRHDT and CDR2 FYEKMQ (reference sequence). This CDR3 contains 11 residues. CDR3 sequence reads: CASSWAFEAFF. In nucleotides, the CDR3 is TGTGCCAGCAGCTGGGCCTTTGAAGCTTTCTTT.

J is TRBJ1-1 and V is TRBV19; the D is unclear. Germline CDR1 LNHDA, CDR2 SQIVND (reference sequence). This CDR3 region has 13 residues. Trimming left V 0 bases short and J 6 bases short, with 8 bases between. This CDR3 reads CASSIDLGAEAFF. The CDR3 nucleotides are TGTGCCAGTAGTATAGATCTCGGGGCTGAAGCTTTCTTT.

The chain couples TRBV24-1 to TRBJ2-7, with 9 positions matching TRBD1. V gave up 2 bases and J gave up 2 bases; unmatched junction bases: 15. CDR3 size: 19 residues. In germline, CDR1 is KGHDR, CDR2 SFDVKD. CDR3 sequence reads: CATSDYLLFGTGITYEQYF. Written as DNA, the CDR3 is TGTGCCACCAGTGATTATCTCCTTTTTGGGACAGGGATAACCTACGAGCAGTACTTC.

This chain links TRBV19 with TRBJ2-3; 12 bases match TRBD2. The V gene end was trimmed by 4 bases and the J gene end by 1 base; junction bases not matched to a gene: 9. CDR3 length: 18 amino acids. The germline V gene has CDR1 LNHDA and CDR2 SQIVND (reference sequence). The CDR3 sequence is CASSKRRLAGEGTDTQYF. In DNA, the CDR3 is TGTGCCAGTAGTAAGAGAAGACTAGCGGGAGAAGGCACAGATACGCAGTATTTT.

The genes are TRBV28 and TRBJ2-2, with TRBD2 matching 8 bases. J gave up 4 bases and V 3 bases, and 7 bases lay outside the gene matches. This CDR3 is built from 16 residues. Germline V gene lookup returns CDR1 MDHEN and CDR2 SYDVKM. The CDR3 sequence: CASSFSGSQFTGELFF. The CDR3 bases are TGTGCCAGCAGTTTCAGCGGGAGTCAATTCACCGGGGAGCTGTTTTTT.

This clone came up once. Here the CDR3 reads CASSHGLAEGEQYF. For the CDR3, the DNA is TGTGCCAGCAGTCACGGACTAGCCGAGGGGGAGCAGTACTTC. This chain connects TRBV11-1 to TRBJ2-7; TRBD2 matches 8 bases. CDR1 SGHAT and CDR2 FQDESV come from the germline V gene (reference sequence). Germline trimming cut 6 bases from V and 7 bases from J; bases unmatched to any gene: 11. The CDR3 has 14 amino acids.

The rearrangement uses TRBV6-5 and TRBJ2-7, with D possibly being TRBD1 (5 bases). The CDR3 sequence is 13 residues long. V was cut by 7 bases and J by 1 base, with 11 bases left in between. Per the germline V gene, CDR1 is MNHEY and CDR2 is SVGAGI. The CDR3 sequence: CASTATESYEQYF. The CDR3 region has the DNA TGTGCCAGCACTGCGACAGAATCCTACGAGCAGTACTTC.

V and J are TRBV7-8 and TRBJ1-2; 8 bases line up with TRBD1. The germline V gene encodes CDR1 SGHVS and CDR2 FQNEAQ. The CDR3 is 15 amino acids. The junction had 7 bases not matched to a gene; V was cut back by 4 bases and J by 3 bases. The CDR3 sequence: CASSYWGQADYGYTF. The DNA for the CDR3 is TGTGCCAGCAGCTACTGGGGACAGGCAGACTATGGCTACACCTTC.

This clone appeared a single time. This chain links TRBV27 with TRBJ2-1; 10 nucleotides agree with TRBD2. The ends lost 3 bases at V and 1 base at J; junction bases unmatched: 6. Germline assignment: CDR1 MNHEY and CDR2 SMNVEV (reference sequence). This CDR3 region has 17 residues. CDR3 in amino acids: CASSFASGSGSYNEQFF. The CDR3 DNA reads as TGTGCCAGCAGTTTTGCTAGCGGGAGTGGGTCCTACAATGAGCAGTTCTTC.

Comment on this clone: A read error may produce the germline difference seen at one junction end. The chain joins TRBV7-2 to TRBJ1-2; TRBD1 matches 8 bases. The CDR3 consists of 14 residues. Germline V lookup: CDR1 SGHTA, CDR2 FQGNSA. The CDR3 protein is CASSLSPSTGVLSW. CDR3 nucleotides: TGTGCCAGCAGCTTAAGTCCCTCGACAGGGGTCCTCTCTTGG.

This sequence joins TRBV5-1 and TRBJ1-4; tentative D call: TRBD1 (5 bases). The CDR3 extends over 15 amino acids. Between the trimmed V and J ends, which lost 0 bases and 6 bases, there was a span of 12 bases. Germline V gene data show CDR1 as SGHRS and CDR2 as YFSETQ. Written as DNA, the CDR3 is TGCGCCAGCAGCTTGGAGGGGCAGGATTATGAAAAACTGTTTTTT. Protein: CASSLEGQDYEKLFF.

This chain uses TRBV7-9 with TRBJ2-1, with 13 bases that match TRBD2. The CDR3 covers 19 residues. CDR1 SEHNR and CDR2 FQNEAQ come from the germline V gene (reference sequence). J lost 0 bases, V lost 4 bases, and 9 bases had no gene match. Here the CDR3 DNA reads TGTGCCAGCAGCTGGAAACGGACTAGCGGGGGCCTCTCCTACAATGAGCAGTTCTTC. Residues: CASSWKRTSGGLSYNEQFF.

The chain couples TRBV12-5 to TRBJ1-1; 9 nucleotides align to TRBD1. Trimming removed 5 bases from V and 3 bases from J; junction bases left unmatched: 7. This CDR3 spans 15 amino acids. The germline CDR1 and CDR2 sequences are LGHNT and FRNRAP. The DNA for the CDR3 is TGTGCTAGTGGTGCCGAACAGGGGGCGTACACTGAAGCTTTCTTT. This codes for CASGAEQGAYTEAFF.

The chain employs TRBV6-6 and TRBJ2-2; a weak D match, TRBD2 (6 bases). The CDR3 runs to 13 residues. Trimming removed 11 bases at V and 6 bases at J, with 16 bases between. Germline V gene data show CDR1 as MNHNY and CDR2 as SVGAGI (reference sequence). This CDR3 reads CAATGVPAGELFF. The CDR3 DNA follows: TGTGCCGCCACGGGAGTTCCAGCCGGGGAGCTGTTTTTT.

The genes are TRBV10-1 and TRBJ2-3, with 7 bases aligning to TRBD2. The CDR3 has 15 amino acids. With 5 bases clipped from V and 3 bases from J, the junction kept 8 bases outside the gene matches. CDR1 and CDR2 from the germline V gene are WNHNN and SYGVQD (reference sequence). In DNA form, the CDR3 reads TGCGCCAGCAGTTTCCCGGGGGGAGGGACAGATACGCAGTATTTT. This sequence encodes CASSFPGGGTDTQYF.

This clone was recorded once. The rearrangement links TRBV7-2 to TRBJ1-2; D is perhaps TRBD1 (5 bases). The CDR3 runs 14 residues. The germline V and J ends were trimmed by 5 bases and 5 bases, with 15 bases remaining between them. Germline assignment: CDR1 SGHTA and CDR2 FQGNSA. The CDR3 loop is CASSPSDGGYGYTF. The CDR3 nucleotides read TGTGCCAGCAGCCCCAGCGATGGGGGGTATGGCTACACCTTC.

This CDR3 is CASSVSSTEAGNTIYF. The DNA of the CDR3 is TGTGCCAGCAGCGTGAGCTCAACGGAGGCTGGAAACACCATATATTTT. V and J are TRBV9 and TRBJ1-3; D ambiguous. The V end was cut by 2 bases, the J end by 2 bases, with 14 bases between. CDR1 is SGDLS, CDR2 YYNGEE, per germline. The CDR3 totals 16 residues.

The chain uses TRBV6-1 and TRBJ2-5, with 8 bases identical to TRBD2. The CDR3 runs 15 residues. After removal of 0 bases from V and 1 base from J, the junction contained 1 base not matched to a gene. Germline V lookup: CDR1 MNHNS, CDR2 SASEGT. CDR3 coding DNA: TGTGCCAGCAGTGAAGCTAGCGGGACCCAAGAGACCCAGTACTTC. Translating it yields CASSEASGTQETQYF.

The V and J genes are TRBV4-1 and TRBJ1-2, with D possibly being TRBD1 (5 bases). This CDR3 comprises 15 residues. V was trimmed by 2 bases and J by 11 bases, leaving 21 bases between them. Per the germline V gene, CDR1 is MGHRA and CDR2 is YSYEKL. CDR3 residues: CASSQSTPGLIGYTF. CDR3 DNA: TGCGCCAGCAGCCAATCCACACCAGGGCTCATTGGTTACACCTTC.

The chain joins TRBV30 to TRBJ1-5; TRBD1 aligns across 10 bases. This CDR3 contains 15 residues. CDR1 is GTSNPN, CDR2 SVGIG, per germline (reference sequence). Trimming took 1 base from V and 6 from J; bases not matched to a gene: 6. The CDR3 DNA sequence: TGTGCCTGGAGTGCAGGGACAGGGGTTGCTCAGCCCCAGCATTTT. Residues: CAWSAGTGVAQPQHF.

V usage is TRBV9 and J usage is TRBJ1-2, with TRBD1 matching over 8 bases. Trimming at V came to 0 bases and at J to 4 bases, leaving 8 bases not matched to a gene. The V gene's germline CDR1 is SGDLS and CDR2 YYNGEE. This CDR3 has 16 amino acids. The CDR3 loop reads CASSVAAGGEGYGYTF. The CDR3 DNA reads TGTGCCAGCAGCGTAGCTGCAGGGGGCGAAGGCTATGGCTACACCTTC.

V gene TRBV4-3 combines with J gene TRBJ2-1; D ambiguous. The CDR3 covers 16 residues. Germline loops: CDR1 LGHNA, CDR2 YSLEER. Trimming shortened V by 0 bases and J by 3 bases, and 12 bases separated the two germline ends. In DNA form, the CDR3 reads TGCGCCAGCAGCCAAGATTGGCAGGCTTACTACAATGAGCAGTTCTTC. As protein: CASSQDWQAYYNEQFF.

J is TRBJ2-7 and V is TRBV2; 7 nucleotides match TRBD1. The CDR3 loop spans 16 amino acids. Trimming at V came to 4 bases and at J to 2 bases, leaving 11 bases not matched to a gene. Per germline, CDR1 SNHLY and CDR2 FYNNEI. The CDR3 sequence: CASSVLGQSITYEQYF. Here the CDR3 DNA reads TGTGCCAGCAGTGTTTTGGGACAGTCGATAACCTACGAGCAGTACTTC.

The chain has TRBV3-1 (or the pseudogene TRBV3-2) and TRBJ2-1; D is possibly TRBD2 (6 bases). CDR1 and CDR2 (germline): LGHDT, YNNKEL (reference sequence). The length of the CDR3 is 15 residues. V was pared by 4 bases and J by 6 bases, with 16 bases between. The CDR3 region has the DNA TGTGCCAGCAGCCCCCCCCGGGAGTCCCCCAATGAGCAGTTCTTC. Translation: CASSPPRESPNEQFF.

CDR3 sequence (DNA): TGCAGCGTTGTAGGGACTAGCGGGAAAAGCTCCTACAATGAGCAGTTCTTC. Its translation: CSVVGTSGKSSYNEQFF. This sequence joins TRBV29-1 and TRBJ2-1; 13 bases fit TRBD2. This CDR3 has 17 residues. The V and J ends lost 4 bases and 0 bases, in that order; junction bases with no gene match: 6. Looked up from germline, CDR1 is SQVTM and CDR2 is ANQGSEA.

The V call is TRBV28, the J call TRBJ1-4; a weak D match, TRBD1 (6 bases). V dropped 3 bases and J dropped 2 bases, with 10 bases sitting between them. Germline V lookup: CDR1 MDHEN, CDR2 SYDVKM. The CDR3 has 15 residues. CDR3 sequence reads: CASSFGGATNEKLFF. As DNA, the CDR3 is TGTGCCAGCAGTTTTGGGGGGGCTACTAATGAAAAACTGTTTTTT.

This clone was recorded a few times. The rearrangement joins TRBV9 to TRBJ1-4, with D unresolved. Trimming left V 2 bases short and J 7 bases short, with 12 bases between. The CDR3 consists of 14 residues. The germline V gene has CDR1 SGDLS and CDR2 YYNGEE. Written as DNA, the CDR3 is TGTGCCAGCAGCGTTGGAGGATTGGCTGAAAAACTGTTTTTT. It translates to CASSVGGLAEKLFF.